The TCR beta chain described here comes from a study of beta chain features in type 1 diabetes. Whole-study findings and limits: PCR might favor shorter templates, but any such skew would affect patients and controls equally. For patients, the naive, central memory and Treg TCRB repertoires appeared more alike than for healthy donors. There was a moderate but significant shortening of TCRB CDR3s in all four CD4+ subsets of Type 1 diabetes patients.

V trimming: 5 bases; J trimming: 0 bases; junction bases outside the gene matches: 4. This CDR3 contains 15 residues. Germline V lookup: CDR1 MDHEN, CDR2 SYDVKM. Since all of the isolated RNA was reverse transcribed, expressed TCRB transcripts were what got sequenced. Data came from immunoSEQ multiplex PCR; TCRdb stores just in-frame clones and leaves some out. The table has roughly 280,000 clones, around 24% seen once. CD45RO/CCR7/CD25/CD127/CD95/CD27 separated CD4+ naive, central memory, regulatory and stem cell-like memory cells by sorting. As regards this clone: Its antigen remains unknown.

Sequenced material: naive CD4+ T cells from blood. V usage is TRBV28 and J usage is TRBJ1-2; TRBD1 aligns across 9 bases. The receptor was derived from a woman aged 25 to 39 with type 1 diabetes. CDR3 nucleotide sequence: TGTGCCAGCAGTCCTGGGACAGGGCCTAACTATGGCTACACCTTC. Amino acid sequence: CASSPGTGPNYGYTF.